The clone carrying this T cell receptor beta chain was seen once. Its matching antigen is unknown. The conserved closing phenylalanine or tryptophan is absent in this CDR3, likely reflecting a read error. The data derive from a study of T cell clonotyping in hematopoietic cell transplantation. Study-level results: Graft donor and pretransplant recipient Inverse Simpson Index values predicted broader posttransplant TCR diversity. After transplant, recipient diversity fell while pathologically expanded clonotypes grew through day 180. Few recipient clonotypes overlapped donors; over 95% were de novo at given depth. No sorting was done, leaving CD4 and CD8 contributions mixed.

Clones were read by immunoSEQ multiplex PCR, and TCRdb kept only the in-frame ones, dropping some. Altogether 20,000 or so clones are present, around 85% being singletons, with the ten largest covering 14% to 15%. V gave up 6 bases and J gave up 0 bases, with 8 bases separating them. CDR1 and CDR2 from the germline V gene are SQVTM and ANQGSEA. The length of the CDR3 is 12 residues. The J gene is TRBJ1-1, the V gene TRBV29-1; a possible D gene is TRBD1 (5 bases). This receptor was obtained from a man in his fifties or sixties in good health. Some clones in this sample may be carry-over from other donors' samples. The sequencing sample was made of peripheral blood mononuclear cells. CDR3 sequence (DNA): TGCAGCGTGGACAATATGAACACTGAAGCTTTCCTT. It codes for CSVDNMNTEAFL.